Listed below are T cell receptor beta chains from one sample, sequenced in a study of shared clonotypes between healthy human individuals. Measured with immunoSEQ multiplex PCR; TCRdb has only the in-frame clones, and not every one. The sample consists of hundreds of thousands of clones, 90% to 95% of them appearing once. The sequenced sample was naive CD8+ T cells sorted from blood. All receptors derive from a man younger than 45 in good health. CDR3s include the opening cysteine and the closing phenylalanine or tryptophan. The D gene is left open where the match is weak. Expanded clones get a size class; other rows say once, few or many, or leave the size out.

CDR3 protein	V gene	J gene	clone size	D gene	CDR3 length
CASSRTGAPKNIQYF	TRBV19	TRBJ2-4	.	TRBD1	15
CASRLLRDRGYEQYF	TRBV28	TRBJ2-7	.	TRBD1	15
CASSYQGARYGYTF	TRBV6-5	TRBJ1-2	.	TRBD1	14
CASSFAQYSYEQYF	TRBV11-2	TRBJ2-7	.	.	14
CSSWGGGDPEAFF	TRBV29-1	TRBJ1-1	.	.	13
CAISPGTSGPNTGELFF	TRBV19	TRBJ2-2	.	TRBD2	17
CASSPWGSGTGELFF	TRBV9	TRBJ2-2	.	TRBD2	15
CASSQRGGRAEQFF	TRBV14	TRBJ2-1	.	TRBD2	14
CASSQGGLTSGNTIYF	TRBV7-9	TRBJ1-3	.	TRBD1	16
CASSGSPGYQNEKLFF	TRBV2	TRBJ1-4	.	.	16
CASSLAVLLGLGETQYF	TRBV7-2	TRBJ2-5	.	.	17
CASSSLAVSSYNEQFF	TRBV5-1	TRBJ2-1	.	.	16
CASSVFLNGPKETQYF	TRBV9	TRBJ2-5	.	.	16
CASSLISGSEPQYF	TRBV7-9	TRBJ2-4	once	TRBD2	14
CATSRAGTEAFF	TRBV15	TRBJ1-1	once	.	12
CASSLSTEANYGYTF	TRBV7-9	TRBJ1-2	once	.	15
CASSNVREGGKQFF	TRBV25-1	TRBJ2-1	.	TRBD2	14
CASSGVGDTEAFF	TRBV10-2	TRBJ1-1	.	.	13
CASSLSGLHNEQFF	TRBV27	TRBJ2-1	.	.	14
CAWTGTSGRETQYF	TRBV30	TRBJ2-5	.	TRBD2	14